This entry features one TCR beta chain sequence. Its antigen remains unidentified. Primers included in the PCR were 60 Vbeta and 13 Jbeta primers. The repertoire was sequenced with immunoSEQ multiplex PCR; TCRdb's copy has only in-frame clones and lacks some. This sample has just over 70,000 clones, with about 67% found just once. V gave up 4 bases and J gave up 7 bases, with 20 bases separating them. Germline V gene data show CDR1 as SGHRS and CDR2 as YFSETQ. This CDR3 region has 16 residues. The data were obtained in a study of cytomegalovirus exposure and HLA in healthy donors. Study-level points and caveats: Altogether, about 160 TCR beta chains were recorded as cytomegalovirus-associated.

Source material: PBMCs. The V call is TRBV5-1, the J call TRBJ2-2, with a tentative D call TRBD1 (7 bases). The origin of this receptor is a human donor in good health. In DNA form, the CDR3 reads TGCGCCAGCAGCCTGCGACAGGGCGGGATTATCGGGGAGCTGTTTTTT. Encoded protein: CASSLRQGGIIGELFF.